A single sample is the source of the 3 T cell receptor beta chains below, sequenced in a study of shared clonotypes between healthy human individuals (dated by TCRdb to 2020 to 2022). The method was the immunoSEQ multiplex PCR assay. Not all clones reach the TCRdb copy of this immuneACCESS table, which keeps in-frame sequences only. Checked studies attribute under half of the gap to unresolved V genes and leave the rest unexplained. Present in this sample are under 1,100,000 clones, about 77% of which were seen just once. The ten largest clones add up to nearly 1.5% of the sample. The sequenced material came from memory CD4+ T cells sorted from blood. The cell subset or site label for this specimen denotes: CD45RA-negative fraction. These receptors all stem from a young man in good health.

The gene calls are TRBV7-2 and TRBJ1-6, with 9 positions matching TRBD1. The length of the CDR3 is 14 residues. Germline CDR1 reads SGHTA; CDR2 reads FQGNSA. V lost 4 bases to trimming and J lost 7 bases; unmatched junction nucleotides: 2. CDR3 coding DNA: TGTGCCAGCAGCTCAGGGACAGGGAATTCACCCCTCCACTTT. Translating gives CASSSGTGNSPLHF.

In this sample, this clone turned up a few times. This rearrangement joins TRBV7-9 to TRBJ1-6; possible D gene TRBD1, 5 bases. Trimming pared 2 bases from V and 6 bases from J, leaving 8 bases between. The CDR3 spans 14 residues. CDR1 and CDR2 from the germline V gene are SEHNR and FQNEAQ (reference sequence). The DNA of the CDR3 is TGTGCCAGCAGCTTAAAACAGGCTAATTCACCCCTCCACTTT. Translated, it gives CASSLKQANSPLHF.

The sample holds a few counts of this clone. The chain joins TRBV7-9 to TRBJ1-4; 9 bases are a match to TRBD1. Germline CDR1 and CDR2: SEHNR and FQNEAQ (reference sequence). This CDR3 comprises 13 residues. V shed 5 bases, J shed 6 bases, and the junction held 1 base outside the gene matches. CDR3 coding DNA: TGTGCCAGCAGCGGACAGGGGTATGAAAAACTGTTTTTT. As protein: CASSGQGYEKLFF.